The T cell receptor (beta chain) under discussion was sequenced for a study of cytomegalovirus exposure and HLA in healthy donors. There were likely unrecorded immune exposures, though donors were nominally healthy when sampled. The PCR was carried out with 60 Vbeta primers and 13 Jbeta primers. The table came from immunoSEQ multiplex PCR; TCRdb's copy has only in-frame clones and leaves some out. The sample has 100,000 or so clones; 60% to 85% are singletons. Germline trimming cut 4 bases from V and 5 bases from J; bases unmatched to any gene: 8. This CDR3 has 13 amino acids. The germline V gene has CDR1 GTSNPN and CDR2 SVGIG (reference sequence).

The receptor was derived from a male donor in good health and CMV-seronegative. Sequencing was carried out using PBMCs. V is TRBV30 and J is TRBJ2-7, with 7 bases lining up with TRBD2. The CDR3 loop is CAWNEGGWDEQYF. The CDR3 DNA follows: TGTGCCTGGAATGAGGGAGGGTGGGACGAGCAGTACTTC.